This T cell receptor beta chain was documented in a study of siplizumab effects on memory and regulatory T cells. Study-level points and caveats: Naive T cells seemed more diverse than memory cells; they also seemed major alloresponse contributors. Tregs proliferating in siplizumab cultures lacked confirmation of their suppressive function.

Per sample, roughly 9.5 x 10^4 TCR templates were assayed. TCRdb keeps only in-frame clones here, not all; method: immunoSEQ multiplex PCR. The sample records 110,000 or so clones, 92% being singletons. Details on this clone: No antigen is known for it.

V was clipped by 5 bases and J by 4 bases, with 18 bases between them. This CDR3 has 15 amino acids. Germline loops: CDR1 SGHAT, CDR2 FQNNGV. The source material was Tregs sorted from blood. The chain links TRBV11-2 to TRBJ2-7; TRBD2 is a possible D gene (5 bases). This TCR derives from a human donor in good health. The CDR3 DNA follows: TGTGCCAGCAGCCCCGTTGGAGGCAGATGGTACGAGCAGTACTTC. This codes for CASSPVGGRWYEQYF.